This note documents a single T cell receptor beta chain sequence. What it recognizes is unknown. Researchers grouped second doses given at about 4 or about 12 weeks into one pool. V shed 2 bases and J shed 2 bases, with 12 bases lying between them. The CDR3 extends over 16 amino acids. Germline CDR1 reads SGHTA; CDR2 reads FQGNSA. Clones were sequenced by immunoSEQ multiplex PCR, and TCRdb holds only the in-frame ones, with some missing. The table has 150,000 to 200,000 clones, about 93% seen once; the top ten hold 0.9% to 1.1%. The entry originates in a study of T cell responses to AZD1222 COVID-19 vaccine. Findings and caveats of the study: Baseline seropositivity characterized only six or seven AZD1222 recipients. Increases in Spike-specific TCR breadth and depth were seen after two AZD1222 doses. Dominant CD4 TCR responses targeted spike regions 160-218 and 743-854.

The material was peripheral blood, obtained 28 days after the second AZD1222 dose. This TCR was recovered from an adult who received the AZD1222 COVID-19 vaccine. This chain joins TRBV7-2 and TRBJ1-4, with D possibly matching TRBD1 (5 bases). The CDR3 loop reads CASSLMGVVTNEKLFF. The CDR3 DNA follows: TGTGCCAGCAGCTTAATGGGGGTGGTTACTAATGAAAAACTGTTTTTT.